This T cell receptor beta chain was sequenced during a study of cytomegalovirus exposure and HLA in healthy donors. Comment on this clone: Its antigen is still unknown.

13 Jbeta primers and 60 Vbeta primers were used for the PCR. Generated by immunoSEQ multiplex PCR, the TCRdb table keeps only in-frame clones and is missing some. There are tens of thousands of clones in the sample, with less than 2.5% held by the top ten. The V gene's germline CDR1 is LNHDA and CDR2 SQIVND (reference sequence). Trimming took off 4 bases at V and 8 bases at J, with 14 bases between the two ends. This CDR3 spans 13 amino acids. Study outcomes and limitations: With further analysis later on, most CMV-associated TCR beta chains appeared HLA-restricted. In a later analysis, V- and J-gene trimming of beta chains associated with a DCLRE1C missense variant, replicated independently. Follow-up analysis found HLA locus-dependent TCR association rates, highest for DRB1 and lowest for HLA-C.

Unrecorded immune exposures were likely, despite nominal health at sampling. Sequencing used PBMCs. The chain combines TRBV19 with TRBJ1-1; D is possibly TRBD1 (6 bases). The TCR originated in a female donor in good health and CMV-seronegative. DNA for the CDR3: TGTGCCAGTAGTACCCCACAGGGAATAGAAGCTTTCTTT. Residues: CASSTPQGIEAFF.